The 21 T cell receptor beta chains below all came from one sample that was sequenced in a study of T-cell reconstitution after alpha-beta-depleted transplantation in children. Researchers prepared the TCRbeta library using unique molecular identifiers, the study reports. TCRdb passed the PCR reads through MiXCR, listing each CDR3 protein once. The sample comprises some 600,000 distinct CDR3 sequences, 16% of which are singletons, and 0.9% to 1.2% rests with the top ten. This material consisted of PBMCs from the stem cell graft donor, taken from the stem cell graft. These receptors all come from a human donor who donated a stem cell graft to a child with acute myeloid leukemia.

To note about this clonotype: A read error is possible here, since a much larger clone lies one base away. The chain uses TRBV20-1 and TRBJ2-3; 10 nucleotides align to TRBD2. Looked up from germline, CDR1 is DFQATT and CDR2 is SNEGSKA (reference sequence). The CDR3 sequence is 14 residues long. The DNA for the CDR3 is TGCAGTGCTAGAGGGACTAGCGGCACACATACGCAGTATTTT. Translating it yields CSARGTSGTHTQYF.

V gene TRBV3-1 combines with J gene TRBJ1-1, with 8 bases fitting TRBD1. V lost 4 bases and J lost 1; bases outside the gene matches: 11. The CDR3 covers 17 residues. Looked up from germline, CDR1 is LGHDT and CDR2 is YNNKEL (reference sequence). The CDR3 loop reads CASSRSGQGLENTEAFF. The CDR3 DNA follows: TGTGCCAGCAGCCGAAGCGGACAGGGACTTGAGAACACTGAAGCTTTCTTT.

The V gene is TRBV7-3, the J gene TRBJ2-1, with D tentatively TRBD2 (7 bases). There are 15 residues in the CDR3. Germline V gene data show CDR1 as SGHTA and CDR2 as FQGTGA. Trimming took off 5 bases at V and 7 bases at J, with 18 bases between the two ends. The CDR3 region is CASSQGAGAHNEQFF. The CDR3 nucleotides are TGTGCCAGCAGCCAAGGGGCGGGGGCCCATAATGAGCAGTTCTTC.

The chain couples TRBV27 to TRBJ1-3; no clear D gene. The V end was cut by 5 bases, the J end by 7 bases, with 15 bases between. Germline CDR1 is MNHEY and CDR2 is SMNVEV (reference sequence). The CDR3 is made up of 14 amino acids. This CDR3 is CASSLTSGGNTIYF. The DNA of the CDR3 is TGTGCCAGCAGTCTCACGTCGGGTGGTAACACCATATATTTT.

The CDR3, as DNA: TGTGCCAGCAGCCAAGAATGGAGGGGTATCGGGGAGCTGTTTTTT. Amino acid sequence: CASSQEWRGIGELFF. The V call is TRBV4-2, the J call TRBJ2-2; D possibly corresponds to TRBD2 (6 bases). This CDR3 is 15 amino acids long. Germline loops: CDR1 LGHNA, CDR2 YNFKEQ. Between the trimmed V and J ends, which lost 0 bases and 7 bases, there was a span of 12 bases.

Notes on this clonotype: One base away lies a much larger clone, so this may be a sequencing read error. The chain employs TRBV11-2 and TRBJ2-3; D call uncertain. Trimming took 2 bases from V and 10 from J, leaving 16 bases between them. Germline V gene sequence: CDR1 SGHAT, CDR2 FQNNGV. The CDR3 extends over 14 amino acids. The CDR3 region has the DNA TGTGCCAGCAGCTTAACCCCTGTAACCGATGCGCAGTATTTT. Its protein is CASSLTPVTDAQYF.

The gene calls are TRBV5-1 and TRBJ1-1, with D tentatively TRBD1 (5 bases). The ends were cut back, 1 base at V and 5 bases at J, with 9 bases in the middle. Germline V gene sequence: CDR1 SGHRS, CDR2 YFSETQ. The CDR3 totals 13 residues. CDR3 in amino acids: CASSLQGTTEAFF. DNA for the CDR3: TGCGCCAGCAGCTTGCAGGGTACGACTGAAGCTTTCTTT.

This clonotype has at least ten counts. This chain links TRBV20-1 with TRBJ1-1; TRBD1 agrees at 7 bases. Looked up from germline, CDR1 is DFQATT and CDR2 is SNEGSKA (reference sequence). The CDR3 length is 13 residues. V trimming: 6 bases; J trimming: 11 bases; junction bases outside the gene matches: 15. CDR3 nucleotide sequence: TGCAGTGCCAAACGAACAGGGGTTATGTCGGCTTTCTTT. Protein sequence: CSAKRTGVMSAFF.

This clonotype was detected ten times or more. V gene TRBV6-1 combines with J gene TRBJ1-6; 8 bases line up with TRBD1. V was pared by 5 bases and J by 7 bases, with 7 bases of the junction left unmatched. The germline V gene encodes CDR1 MNHNS and CDR2 SASEGT. The CDR3 has 15 amino acids. The CDR3 loop is CASSTIRTGNSPLHF. CDR3 sequence (DNA): TGTGCCAGCAGTACCATTCGGACAGGGAATTCACCCCTCCACTTT.

V is TRBV6-1 and J is TRBJ2-2, with D maybe TRBD2 (6 bases). Germline V gene data show CDR1 as MNHNS and CDR2 as SASEGT. The CDR3 spans 17 residues. The V and J ends lost 4 bases and 3 bases respectively, with 18 bases between them. The chain's CDR3 is CASSGRGTYLDTGELFF. The CDR3 DNA reads as TGTGCCAGCAGTGGGAGGGGTACATACTTGGACACCGGGGAGCTGTTTTTT.

The chain uses TRBV6-1 and TRBJ1-1; D may be TRBD1 (5 bases). The ends were cut back, 5 bases at V and 0 bases at J, with 16 bases in the middle. The CDR3 has 16 amino acids. CDR1 and CDR2 (germline): MNHNS, SASEGT. The CDR3 DNA follows: TGTGCCAGCAGTCCTCAGGGTTCCCCGATGAACACTGAAGCTTTCTTT. Translating gives CASSPQGSPMNTEAFF.

At least ten counts were recorded for this clonotype. The chain links TRBV5-6 to TRBJ1-1; no reliable D call. The CDR3 is 14 residues long. CDR1 and CDR2 (germline): SGHDT, YYEEEE. V lost 2 bases to trimming and J lost 0 bases, with 8 bases between them. CDR3 DNA: TGTGCCAGCAGCTTTGGACGGCTGAACACTGAAGCTTTCTTT. Protein sequence: CASSFGRLNTEAFF.

The chain links TRBV12-3 or TRBV12-4 to TRBJ2-5; 10 bases align to TRBD2. J lost 1 base, V lost 6 bases, and 8 bases had no gene match. This CDR3 is 16 amino acids long. CDR3 sequence (DNA): TGTGCCAGCAGCCGCCCCGGACTAGCGGTCCAAGAGACCCAGTACTTC. This codes for CASSRPGLAVQETQYF.

V usage is TRBV7-2 and J usage is TRBJ1-1; TRBD1 might be the D (6 bases). The V gene's germline CDR1 is SGHTA and CDR2 FQGNSA. Trimming left V 6 bases short and J 4 bases short, with 15 bases between. This CDR3 region has 14 residues. The CDR3: CASRFIGGTTEAFF. CDR3 DNA: TGTGCCAGCAGGTTTATAGGGGGGACCACTGAAGCTTTCTTT. The entire variable domain, with the rest obtained from reference TRBV7-2 and TRBJ1-1, is as follows: GAGVSQSPSNKVTEKGKDVELRCDPISGHTALYWYRQSLGQGLEFLIYFQGNSAPDKSGLPSDRFSAERTGGSVSTLTIQRTQQEDSAVYLCASRFIGGTTEAFFGQGTRLTVV.

This clonotype was counted at least ten times. The chain links TRBV20-1 to TRBJ1-1, with no clear D. Germline lookup yields CDR1 DFQATT and CDR2 SNEGSKA (reference sequence). V shed 0 bases and J shed 5 bases, with 16 bases lying between them. The CDR3 is made up of 15 amino acids. CDR3 nucleotides: TGCAGTGCTAGAGATAATCGGCGGGCGGAGACTGAAGCTTTCTTT. Protein product: CSARDNRRAETEAFF.

This clonotype has only a few counts. The V gene is TRBV24-1, the J gene TRBJ1-5, with D maybe TRBD1 (6 bases). The germline CDR1 and CDR2 sequences are KGHDR and SFDVKD. This CDR3 comprises 15 residues. V lost 10 bases and J 0 bases, leaving 15 bases between the germline ends. CDR3 coding DNA: TGTGCCACGGGCCAGCAGGGACATAGCAATCAGCCCCAGCATTTT. It encodes CATGQQGHSNQPQHF.

This clonotype was seen many times. The chain is built from TRBV5-1 and TRBJ1-1, with TRBD1 identical over 7 bases. The CDR3 runs 15 residues. Germline V gene data show CDR1 as SGHRS and CDR2 as YFSETQ. V gave up 4 bases and J gave up 3 bases; unmatched junction bases: 9. The CDR3 nucleotides are TGCGCCAGCAGCGTCCGGGACAGCTCATACACTGAAGCTTTCTTT. Encoded protein: CASSVRDSSYTEAFF.

The chain is built from TRBV4-3 and TRBJ1-1, with a tentative D call TRBD1 (5 bases). Germline lookup yields CDR1 LGHNA and CDR2 YSLEER. V lost 4 bases to trimming and J lost 3 bases, with 9 bases between them. This CDR3 has 13 amino acids. The DNA of the CDR3 is TGCGCCAGCAGCCCAGGACACGACACTGAAGCTTTCTTT. Translation: CASSPGHDTEAFF.

The rearrangement links TRBV12-3 or TRBV12-4 to TRBJ2-1, with D possibly TRBD2 on 6 matching bases. The CDR3 contains 11 residues. Trimming removed 7 bases from V and 15 bases from J, with 16 bases in between. CDR3 sequence (DNA): TGTGCCAGCACCAACTCCGGGAGAGGGTTCTTC. It translates to CASTNSGRGFF.

This clonotype has a handful of counts. V usage is TRBV7-2 and J usage is TRBJ1-5; D perhaps matches TRBD1 (6 bases). This CDR3 comprises 16 residues. V was trimmed by 5 bases and J by 2 bases, leaving 16 bases between them. Per the germline V gene, CDR1 is SGHTA and CDR2 is FQGNSA. CDR3 sequence (DNA): TGTGCCAGCAGCGCCCGGGGGGCTAGGGGCAATCAGCCCCAGCATTTT. This codes for CASSARGARGNQPQHF.

The chain carries TRBV7-9 and TRBJ1-5; D possibly corresponds to TRBD1 (6 bases). The CDR3 extends over 14 amino acids. Germline V gene lookup returns CDR1 SEHNR and CDR2 FQNEAQ (reference sequence). The V gene lost 5 bases and the J gene lost 9 bases, with 17 bases spanning the gap. The CDR3 spells CASSPLGAAGPQHF. The CDR3 coding sequence is TGTGCCAGCAGCCCCCTGGGGGCCGCGGGGCCCCAGCATTTT.